A single sample is the source of the 17 T cell receptor beta chains below, sequenced in a study of PD-L1 blockade in urothelial cancer. Assay: immunoSEQ multiplex PCR; the TCRdb copy retains only in-frame clones and omits some. The sample lists nearly 45,000 clones, 70% to 90% occurring once. This sample's time point: pretreatment peripheral blood. The sample here was PBMCs, taken around atezolizumab (anti-PD-L1) treatment. The receptors come from a donor at least 40 years old with urothelial cancer.

The chain recombines TRBV30 with TRBJ1-2, with TRBD1 identical over 8 bases. CDR3 length equals 12 residues. Trimming cost V 5 bases and J 2 bases; bases outside gene matches: 1. CDR1 and CDR2 from the germline V gene are GTSNPN and SVGIG (reference sequence). Written as DNA, the CDR3 is TGTGCCTGGGGACAGGGAAACTATGGCTACACCTTC. The encoded protein is CAWGQGNYGYTF.

The count of this clone is one. V usage is TRBV5-1 and J usage is TRBJ2-5; possible D gene TRBD1, 6 bases. Germline V lookup: CDR1 SGHRS, CDR2 YFSETQ. The CDR3 loop spans 14 amino acids. The ends were cut back, 6 bases at V and 2 bases at J, with 14 bases in the middle. The CDR3 region has the DNA TGCGCCAGCACCCAGGGGTTACGGCAAGAGACCCAGTACTTC. The encoded protein is CASTQGLRQETQYF.

The rearrangement links TRBV7-9 to TRBJ1-1, with D unclear. Germline loops: CDR1 SEHNR, CDR2 FQNEAQ (reference sequence). Trimming left V 3 bases short and J 3 bases short, with 8 bases between. CDR3 length: 13 amino acids. The CDR3 DNA is TGTGCCAGCAGCTTTGGTACACACACTGAAGCTTTCTTT. Protein sequence: CASSFGTHTEAFF.

The chain combines TRBV7-2 with TRBJ1-2, with 8 bases matching TRBD1. There are 14 residues in the CDR3. Germline CDR1 is SGHTA and CDR2 is FQGNSA. V dropped 5 bases and J dropped 2; count of bases not matched to a gene: 4. The CDR3: CASSGQGGNYGYTF. CDR3 bases: TGTGCCAGCAGCGGACAGGGCGGCAACTATGGCTACACCTTC.

V gene TRBV5-5 combines with J gene TRBJ2-7; TRBD1 is a possible D gene (6 bases). This CDR3 comprises 14 residues. Germline V gene data show CDR1 as SGHKS and CDR2 as YYEKEE (reference sequence). Trimming left V 3 bases short and J 2 bases short, with 12 bases between. The CDR3 protein is CASSSGTHTYEQYF. In nucleotides, the CDR3 is TGTGCCAGCAGCTCCGGGACACATACCTACGAGCAGTACTTC.

V gene TRBV5-4 combines with J gene TRBJ2-7, with TRBD1 matching 7 bases. The CDR3 extends over 15 amino acids. Germline CDR1 and CDR2: SGHNT and YYREEE (reference sequence). The J segment lost 3 bases and the V segment lost 4 bases, leaving 10 bases of the junction unmatched. The CDR3 loop is CASSTRTGTLYEQYF. The CDR3 DNA reads as TGTGCCAGCAGCACACGGACAGGCACTCTCTACGAGCAGTACTTC. Full variable domain (outside the CDR3, taken from reference TRBV5-4 and TRBJ2-7): ETGVTQSPTHLIKTRGQQVTLRCSSQSGHNTVSWYQQALGQGPQFIFQYYREEENGRGNFPPRFSGLQFPNYSSELNVNALELDDSALYLCASSTRTGTLYEQYFGPGTRLTVT.

The chain joins TRBV2 to TRBJ1-4, with TRBD1 matching 7 bases. Germline-derived CDR1 and CDR2 are SNHLY and FYNNEI. This CDR3 is built from 14 residues. Trimming removed 7 bases from V and 7 bases from J; junction bases left unmatched: 9. The CDR3 region has the DNA TGTGCCAGCAACCCGACAGGGTGGAGTGAAAAACTGTTTTTT. The encoded protein is CASNPTGWSEKLFF.

The chain couples TRBV6-6 to TRBJ2-2; 10 nucleotides agree with TRBD2. The junction had 4 bases not matched to a gene; V was cut back by 2 bases and J by 7 bases. Germline CDR1 reads MNHNY; CDR2 reads SVGAGI (reference sequence). CDR3 length: 15 residues. CDR3: CASSYDIAGGGELFF. The CDR3 nucleotides read TGTGCCAGCAGTTACGACATAGCGGGAGGCGGGGAGCTGTTTTTT.

The rearrangement links TRBV27 to TRBJ1-4; the match to TRBD1 covers 7 bases. V was clipped by 5 bases and J by 3 bases; unmatched bases: 9. This CDR3 has 16 residues. Germline CDR1 MNHEY, CDR2 SMNVEV (reference sequence). In DNA, the CDR3 is TGTGCCAGCAGTCCCCAGACAGGGTTTCCTAATGAAAAACTGTTTTTT. It encodes CASSPQTGFPNEKLFF.

This clone was detected once. This chain uses TRBV9 with TRBJ2-3; D is perhaps TRBD2 (5 bases). Per germline, CDR1 SGDLS and CDR2 YYNGEE. The ends were cut back, 3 bases at V and 5 bases at J, with 7 bases in the middle. The CDR3 loop spans 12 amino acids. The CDR3 sequence is CASSELGDTQYF. For the CDR3, the DNA is TGTGCCAGCAGCGAACTAGGAGATACGCAGTATTTT.

The rearrangement links TRBV18 to TRBJ2-7; tentative D call: TRBD2 (6 bases). The CDR3 has 15 amino acids. The V gene's germline CDR1 is KGHSH and CDR2 LQKENI. Deletions cut 0 bases from V and 5 bases from J, with 14 bases between. CDR3 residues: CASSPPGGPKDEQYF. CDR3 DNA: TGTGCCAGCTCACCACCTGGAGGGCCGAAAGACGAGCAGTACTTC. Full variable domain (remainder filled in from reference TRBV18 and TRBJ2-7): NAGVMQNPRHLVRRRGQEARLRCSPMKGHSHVYWYRQLPEEGLKFMVYLQKENIIDESGMPKERFSAEFPKEGPSILRIQQVVRGDSAAYFCASSPPGGPKDEQYFGPGTRLTVT.

The CDR3 DNA reads as TGTGCCAGCAGCTCCACCCCGGGACTAATTCAGTACTTC. As protein: CASSSTPGLIQYF. This sequence joins TRBV7-3 and TRBJ2-4, with 7 bases identical to TRBD2. Germline V gene lookup returns CDR1 SGHTA and CDR2 FQGTGA. CDR3 length: 13 residues. After removal of 4 bases from V and 10 bases from J, the junction contained 7 bases not matched to a gene.

The CDR3 DNA reads as TGTGCCAGCAGTCCTCTAGCGGGAGAGGGGGGAAATGAGCAGTTCTTC. It codes for CASSPLAGEGGNEQFF. V gene TRBV14 combines with J gene TRBJ2-1, with TRBD2 identical over 10 bases. In germline, CDR1 is SGHDN, CDR2 FVKESK. The CDR3 has 16 residues. V shed 6 bases, J shed 7 bases, and the junction held 12 bases outside the gene matches.

The CDR3 region has the DNA TGCGCCAGCAGGCCAGTCCCTAGCGGGAGCACAGATACGCAGTATTTT. Translation: CASRPVPSGSTDTQYF. The V call is TRBV4-1, the J call TRBJ2-3, with 8 positions matching TRBD2. This CDR3 is built from 16 residues. Germline-derived CDR1 and CDR2 are MGHRA and YSYEKL. Trimming cost V 6 bases and J 0 bases; bases outside gene matches: 8.

This chain connects TRBV11-2 to TRBJ2-1; 9 nucleotides align to TRBD2. There are 15 residues in the CDR3. Germline values: CDR1 SGHAT, CDR2 FQNNGV. Trimming at V came to 5 bases and at J to 4 bases, leaving 6 bases not matched to a gene. CDR3 amino acids: CASSRRLADYNEQFF. In DNA form, the CDR3 reads TGTGCCAGCAGCCGAAGACTAGCGGATTACAATGAGCAGTTCTTC.

This clone showed up just once. This chain joins TRBV4-3 and TRBJ1-2, with D tentatively TRBD1 (5 bases). This CDR3 has 15 amino acids. Germline assignment: CDR1 LGHNA and CDR2 YSLEER. Trimming took off 0 bases at V and 4 bases at J, with 12 bases between the two ends. CDR3: CASSQDRQGGYGYTF. The CDR3 nucleotides read TGCGCCAGCAGCCAAGATAGGCAGGGTGGCTATGGCTACACCTTC.

In its sample, this clone was seen a few times. V and J are TRBV19 and TRBJ1-3; D remains unclear. Germline V gene sequence: CDR1 LNHDA, CDR2 SQIVND (reference sequence). The CDR3 extends over 15 amino acids. The germline V and J ends were trimmed by 3 bases and 2 bases, with 11 bases remaining between them. The CDR3 here is CASSIGKGPGNTIYF. CDR3 bases: TGTGCCAGTAGTATCGGGAAAGGGCCTGGAAACACCATATATTTT.